This TCR beta chain was sequenced during a study of neurological immune-mediated disorders. This clonotype was observed at least ten times. TCRdb independently ran MiXCR on the 5' RACE reads; one entry per CDR3 protein. The top ten clones hold about a quarter of a sample with tens of thousands of distinct CDR3 sequences, 13% to 15% of them seen once. The CDR3 spans 14 residues. V dropped 3 bases and J dropped 2 bases, with 13 bases sitting between them. CDR1 is DFQATT and CDR2 is SNEGSKA in the germline V gene (reference sequence). The TCR sequence derives from a woman in her fifties or sixties with HTLV-1-associated myelopathy (HAM/TSP). The specimen was PBMCs. This chain links TRBV20-1 with TRBJ2-5; D may correspond to TRBD1 or TRBD2 (5 bases each). The CDR3 is CSARTGTVQETQYF. CDR3 DNA: TGCAGTGCTAGGACCGGGACGGTACAAGAGACCCAGTACTTC.